Listed below are T cell receptor beta chains from one sample, sequenced in a study of Tregs in tolerant kidney transplant recipients. Sequencing used immunoSEQ multiplex PCR; TCRdb keeps in-frame clones, though not all of them. In the table there are 85,000 to 100,000 clones, more than 85% of which are singletons. Material: CD4+ T cells from blood, obtained before the transplant. All receptors derive from a human donor who received a combined kidney and bone marrow transplant. CDR3s include the opening cysteine and the closing phenylalanine or tryptophan. Each record gives: J gene, V gene, CDR3 protein.

>TRBJ2-2|TRBV11-2
CASSLAPYTGELFF
>TRBJ1-5|TRBV19
CASNHRGGDGIGPQHF
>TRBJ2-1|TRBV5-1
CASSLNRGAGYNEQFF
>TRBJ1-5|TRBV29-1
CSVAGASNQPQHF
>TRBJ1-1|TRBV5-4
CASSYDRGSTEAFF
>TRBJ2-2|TRBV4-1
CASSRQGNTGELFF
>TRBJ2-7|TRBV7-8
CASSLGLAGVSYEQYF
>TRBJ2-7|TRBV7-9
CASSLVRRQAHYEQYF
>TRBJ2-5|TRBV6-1
CASSEAPVASGGVRGETQYF
>TRBJ2-7|TRBV5-1
CASSLSASGSSSVYEQYF
>TRBJ1-5|TRBV4-2
CASSQGQGDSNQPQHF
>TRBJ2-1|TRBV5-4
CASSLGVSSYNEQFF
>TRBJ1-2|TRBV19
CASSLWWARSYGYTF
>TRBJ2-1|TRBV4-3
CASSQTASGRINEQFF
>TRBJ2-2|TRBV11-2
CASSLFRNTGELFF
>TRBJ2-6|TRBV25-1
CASSERQGASSGANVLTF
>TRBJ2-5|TRBV6-5
CASTRTGLKTQYF
>TRBJ2-5|TRBV4-3
CASSPRLAGDQETQYF
>TRBJ2-1|TRBV9
CASSVAGGTGVPEEQFF
>TRBJ2-7|TRBV15
CATSRDRGYEQYF
>TRBJ2-7|TRBV6-4
CASITTGYCDEQYF